This T cell receptor beta chain was captured in a study of TIL therapy for anti-PD-1-resistant metastatic lung cancer. Turning to the study itself: Patients had a median age of approximately 57 years (range roughly 38-75). Tumors carried a median roughly 1.6 non-synonymous mutations per megabase. General study results and limits: Patients were highly selected, enriched for treatment-naive, never-smoker and oncogene-addicted cases. Infused TIL clonotypes partially replaced the baseline blood repertoire, then decayed over months.

The CDR3 spans 14 residues. With V trimmed by 4 bases and J by 5 bases, 4 bases remained unmatched. CDR1 and CDR2 from the germline V gene are SGHTS and YDEGEE. Sequencing used immunoSEQ v3. Assay used: immunoSEQ multiplex PCR; TCRdb lists only in-frame clones, some missing. Here the sample spans 40,000 to 55,000 clones, less than 80% being singletons. As regards this clone: Its antigen is not identified.

Time point here: pre-treatment sample, taken before nivolumab and TIL therapy. This sample comprised blood, obtained at baseline. The rearrangement links TRBV5-8 to TRBJ2-7, with 12 bases lining up with TRBD1. The clonotype originates from a woman aged 30-85 years with non-small cell lung cancer. The CDR3 DNA sequence: TGTGCCAGCAGCCCTTGGGACAGGGGGCACGAGCAGTACTTC. Translating it yields CASSPWDRGHEQYF.